This T cell receptor (beta chain) was identified in a study of siplizumab effects on memory and regulatory T cells. General observations from the study: It seemed that naive T cells were more diverse than memory cells and were major contributors to the alloresponse.

Remarks on this clone: Antigen specificity is unknown.

Only in-frame clones appear in the TCRdb table, and some are missing; sequencing was by immunoSEQ multiplex PCR. The table has roughly 80,000 clones, roughly 86% seen once; the top ten hold over 1.5%. Looked up from germline, CDR1 is MNHEY and CDR2 is SVGAGI. V shed 3 bases and J shed 4 bases, with 12 bases lying between them. The CDR3 spans 14 residues. This clonotype was sampled from a human donor in good health. This chain links TRBV6-5 with TRBJ1-1; D is perhaps TRBD1 (6 bases). Sequenced sample: Tregs sorted from blood. This chain's CDR3 is CASSYYRVGTEAFF. The CDR3, as DNA: TGTGCCAGCAGTTATTACAGGGTCGGCACTGAAGCTTTCTTT.